This TCR beta chain was obtained from a study of blood T cell repertoires in COVID-19 (dated by TCRdb to between 2020 and 2021). Regarding the research as a whole: Samples from collaborators originated in the United States, Italy and Spain and spanned both the acute and convalescent phases of COVID-19. Subjects who had been exposed to COVID-19, were actively infected with it, or had recovered from it provided the deeply sampled blood TCRbeta repertoires that made up the dataset. Samples came from the ongoing ImmuneRACE study (first 160 participants) plus 1,254 subjects from 6 global collaborators. HLA class I and class II types, where available, came from metadata supplied by the sample provider rather than from assay-based typing. Sample metadata almost always included a de-identified subject ID, COVID-19 status, age in years and sex. The prospective study material was composed of cDNA or gDNA derived from T cells, B-cell-depleted T cells, or PBMCs. The repertoires were made available in a free public database intended to serve as a resource for research on the immune response to SARS-CoV-2. Here is what the overall study found, with its caveats: Clinical and demographic metadata were provided uncurated, with the amount varying by source and participant.

Whole blood was collected in K2EDTA tubes by collaborating institutions according to the institutions' own protocols. For TCRbeta analysis, collaborators shipped samples in one of three forms: frozen whole blood, isolated PBMCs, or DNA extracted from either of those sample types. The CDR3, from cysteine to phenylalanine, totals 16 residues. Only the CDR3 portion is preserved as DNA: 48 bases, with reading frame beginning at the first base. Trimming accounts for 1 base at V and 5 bases at J, while the number of junction bases matched to no gene is 10. CDR1 and CDR2, looked up from the germline V gene (reference sequence), are GTSNPN and SVGIG. TCRbeta CDR3 regions were amplified from genomic DNA by means of the immunoSEQ Assay, a bias-controlled multiplex PCR. Processing in the source paper ran as follows. Nucleated cell counts per sample were estimated from amplification of reference gene primers within the assay. To quantify the absolute abundance of each unique TCRbeta CDR3 rearrangement, sequence reads were collapsed and filtered. Productive Simpson clonality was computed per sample as the square root of Simpson's diversity index over productive rearrangements. Sourced from immuneACCESS, this table was stored by TCRdb with only in-frame sequences that have V and J called. A share of the clones is absent; for the studies checked, an unresolved V gene accounts for under half, and the remainder has no known explanation. The V and J calls and clone size come from that table; D and trimming were worked out from the DNA. A total of under 250,000 clones appear in this sample, 70% to 85% of them only once. Of the sample, approximately 13% falls within the top ten clones.

As for this clone: What this receptor recognizes is not known. No per-base quality is available; no much larger clone lies one base away.

The source material was peripheral blood. This TCR was recovered from a human donor in a cohort sampled during active COVID-19. The chain was built from TRBV30 and TRBJ1-5; TRBD1 lines up with 8 middle nucleotides. The DNA reads as follows: TGTGCCTGGAGTGGGGGCTGGACAGGGAGCTATCAGCCCCAGCATTTT. This encodes CAWSGGWTGSYQPQHF.